This is a list of T cell receptor beta chains from one sample in a study of blood T cell repertoires in COVID-19. Some clones are missing from TCRdb's copy, which holds only in-frame ones; the method was immunoSEQ multiplex PCR. Of 250,000 to 300,000 clones in the sample, about 91% were seen once. Sequenced sample: peripheral blood. The receptors shown here come from a woman aged 60-70 years with acute or convalescent COVID-19. The CDR3 runs from the conserved cysteine through the conserved F or W. Fields, in order: CDR3 length, D gene, V gene, clone size, J gene, CDR3 DNA, CDR3 protein. D genes are given only for firm matches. Expanded clones get a size class; other rows say once, few or many, or leave the size out.

16	-	TRBV5-1	-	TRBJ2-2	TGCGCCAGCAGCCACGGACTCGATCCGAACACCGGGGAGCTGTTTTTT	CASSHGLDPNTGELFF
15	TRBD2	TRBV12-5	-	TRBJ2-3	TGTGCTAGTGGTTTGGGACTAGCGGAGTCAGATACGCAGTATTTT	CASGLGLAESDTQYF
16	-	TRBV2	-	TRBJ1-5	TGTGCCAGCAGTCCCTCCCCAGGCGGGAGCAATCAGCCCCAGCATTTT	CASSPSPGGSNQPQHF
14	TRBD1	TRBV7-9	-	TRBJ1-4	TGTGCCAGCAGCTTAGGGCAGGGGGGCGAAAAACTGTTTTTT	CASSLGQGGEKLFF
14	TRBD1	TRBV19	few	TRBJ1-2	TGTGCCAGTAGTATAGAAGGGGGCTTCTATGGCTACACCTTC	CASSIEGGFYGYTF
13	-	TRBV27	-	TRBJ1-2	TGTGCCAGCAGTCCATCCAGCGCCTATGGCTACACCTTC	CASSPSSAYGYTF
15	-	TRBV24-1	-	TRBJ2-7	TGTGCCACCAGTGATCCCCAGACACCTACCTACGAGCAGTACTTC	CATSDPQTPTYEQYF
17	-	TRBV18	-	TRBJ1-1	TGTGCCAGCTCACCAATAGGGGGGGCCGTCATGAACACTGAAGCTTTCTTT	CASSPIGGAVMNTEAFF
19	TRBD2	TRBV15	-	TRBJ2-7	TGTGCCACCAGCAGAGGCCCGATCGGGAGCGGGGGGGCGAACTACGAGCAGTACTTC	CATSRGPIGSGGANYEQYF
15	-	TRBV5-8	-	TRBJ2-7	TGTGCCAGCAGCCAAGCAAGAGTATTCCCGTACGAGCAGTACTTC	CASSQARVFPYEQYF
13	TRBD1	TRBV5-6	-	TRBJ2-7	TGTGCCAGCAGCTTAGGGGGCGTATACGAGCAGTACTTC	CASSLGGVYEQYF
15	-	TRBV10-3	once	TRBJ2-2	TGTGCCATCACCTGGACACCGGGGGACACCGGGGAGCTGTTTTTT	CAITWTPGDTGELFF
16	TRBD1	TRBV4-3	few	TRBJ2-2	TGCGCCAGCAGCCAACGCCGGGACAGTTACACCGGGGAGCTGTTTTTT	CASSQRRDSYTGELFF
13	-	TRBV3-1/TRBV3-2	-	TRBJ1-1	TGTGCCAGCAGTGCCACAGGGAACACTGAAGCTTTCTTT	CASSATGNTEAFF
14	TRBD1	TRBV11-1	-	TRBJ2-7	TGTGCCAGCAGCTTACGGGACAGGGGGTACGAGCAGTACTTC	CASSLRDRGYEQYF
18	TRBD2	TRBV7-8	-	TRBJ2-1	TGTGCCAGCAGCTTAGGAGTAGCGGGAAGAACCCCTTACAATGAGCAGTTCTTC	CASSLGVAGRTPYNEQFF
13	-	TRBV12-3/TRBV12-4	-	TRBJ2-5	TGTGCCACCACACGGGACTACCAAGAGACCCAGTACTTC	CATTRDYQETQYF
14	TRBD1	TRBV5-1	-	TRBJ2-7	TGCGCCAGCTGGGGACAGGGGGTCCCCTACGAGCAGTACTTC	CASWGQGVPYEQYF
16	TRBD1	TRBV4-2	-	TRBJ1-2	TGTGCCAGCAGCCTCACACCGGGACAGGGCAACTATGGCTACACCTTC	CASSLTPGQGNYGYTF
14	-	TRBV27	-	TRBJ2-1	TGTGCCAGCAGTGGGCTAGCAGATTACAATGAGCAGTTCTTC	CASSGLADYNEQFF
12	-	TRBV29-1	-	TRBJ2-2	TGCAGCCTGCGGGCTAACACCGGGGAGCTGTTTTTT	CSLRANTGELFF
13	TRBD1	TRBV28	-	TRBJ1-4	TGTGCCAGTAGACAGGGGACGGATGAAAAACTGTTTTTT	CASRQGTDEKLFF
15	TRBD1	TRBV7-7	-	TRBJ2-3	TGTGCCAGCAGTTCTTCCGGGACAGGCACAGATACGCAGTATTTT	CASSSSGTGTDTQYF
15	-	TRBV7-9	-	TRBJ2-1	TGTGCCAGCAGCTTAGCGTTGCCGGGAGTAAATGAGCAGTTCTTC	CASSLALPGVNEQFF
14	-	TRBV5-6	-	TRBJ1-5	TGTGCCAGCAGCTTGGCCCAGGGTAATCAGCCCCAGCATTTT	CASSLAQGNQPQHF
16	TRBD2	TRBV7-8	once	TRBJ2-3	TGTGCCAGCAGCTTAGGACTAGCGGGGGAGGGGGATACGCAGTATTTT	CASSLGLAGEGDTQYF
13	-	TRBV28	-	TRBJ2-3	TGTGCCAGCAGTTTATTCAGGACAGATACGCAGTATTTT	CASSLFRTDTQYF
13	TRBD1	TRBV28	-	TRBJ1-2	TGTGCCAGCAGTCGGGACAGGACCGGTGGCTACACCTTC	CASSRDRTGGYTF
16	TRBD1	TRBV5-6	-	TRBJ1-3	TGTGCCAGCAGCACTAAGGACAGGGTGGCCGGAAACACCATATATTTT	CASSTKDRVAGNTIYF
16	-	TRBV4-1	-	TRBJ1-1	TGCGCCAGCAGCCAAGATGGGGGGACGATGAACACTGAAGCTTTCTTT	CASSQDGGTMNTEAFF
11	-	TRBV29-1	-	TRBJ1-2	TGCAGCGTTGAACACAGGGATGGCTACACCTTC	CSVEHRDGYTF
13	-	TRBV2	once	TRBJ2-7	TGTGCCAGCAGTCGACTCCAGGGTCTCGAGCAGTACTTC	CASSRLQGLEQYF
17	TRBD2	TRBV27	-	TRBJ2-1	TGTGCCAGCAGTTTAAGGGTAGCGGGAGGGACTAACAATGAGCAGTTCTTC	CASSLRVAGGTNNEQFF
16	-	TRBV4-2	-	TRBJ1-2	TGTGCCAGCAGCCAAGATGCCAGCAGCGAGGACTATGGCTACACCTTC	CASSQDASSEDYGYTF
11	-	TRBV27	-	TRBJ2-7	TGTGCCAGCAGTTTCGGTGAAGAGCAGTACTTC	CASSFGEEQYF
17	TRBD2	TRBV5-5	-	TRBJ2-5	TGTGCCAGCAGCCGCGGGGGACTAGCGGGCGATCAAGAGACCCAGTACTTC	CASSRGGLAGDQETQYF
16	-	TRBV28	-	TRBJ2-2	TGTGCCAGCAGTTTAGGGGGGAAGACGAACACCGGGGAGCTGTTTTTT	CASSLGGKTNTGELFF
14	-	TRBV29-1	-	TRBJ1-1	TGCAGCGTTGTGATGGCGGGGAAGAACACTGAAGCTTTCTTT	CSVVMAGKNTEAFF
15	TRBD1	TRBV19	-	TRBJ2-7	TGTGCCAGTAGTATTGTACCGGGACAGGGGAGCGAGCAGTACTTC	CASSIVPGQGSEQYF
15	-	TRBV19	-	TRBJ2-5	TGTGCCAGTAGTATCCGCTTAACAGATTTAGAGACCCAGTACTTC	CASSIRLTDLETQYF
14	TRBD2	TRBV10-3	-	TRBJ2-1	TGTGCCATCACTACTAGCGGGGGGGCCGGTGAGCAGTTCTTC	CAITTSGGAGEQFF
14	TRBD2	TRBV7-8	-	TRBJ2-7	TGTGCCAGCAGCTTTACTAGCGGGAGGTACGAGCAGTACTTC	CASSFTSGRYEQYF
16	TRBD2	TRBV2	-	TRBJ2-7	TGTGCCAGCACCGAAGGGGCGGGAGGGCCTATGAACGAGCAGTACTTC	CASTEGAGGPMNEQYF
13	-	TRBV7-9	once	TRBJ1-1	TGTGCCAGCAGTTCTCAAGCGGACACTGAAGCTTTCTTT	CASSSQADTEAFF
14	TRBD1	TRBV28	-	TRBJ2-3	TGTGCCAGCAGTACGGCGGGACAGGTAGATACGCAGTATTTT	CASSTAGQVDTQYF
12	-	TRBV29-1	few	TRBJ2-5	TGCAGCGCTCTCACTAGTCCAGAGACCCAGTACTTC	CSALTSPETQYF
14	TRBD1	TRBV25-1	-	TRBJ2-2	TGTGCCAGCGCTCGGACAGGGGTGGTCGGGGAGCTGTTTTTT	CASARTGVVGELFF
15	-	TRBV7-3	-	TRBJ2-2	TGTGCCAGCAGTCAGACGGGGGGCAGGACCGGGGAGCTGTTTTTT	CASSQTGGRTGELFF
17	TRBD2	TRBV5-1	-	TRBJ2-7	TGCGCCAGCAGCTTAGCGCGGGATACTAGCGGGATCTACGAGCAGTACTTC	CASSLARDTSGIYEQYF